This T cell receptor (beta chain) originates from a study of T cell responses to AZD1222 COVID-19 vaccine. Regarding this clone: Antigen: not known.

Profiled with immunoSEQ multiplex PCR; TCRdb holds only in-frame clones, not every one. The table lists 180,000 or so clones, about nine tenths of them singletons. Study-level findings and limits: Scientists sampled the repertoires only once the peak T cell response had passed. Mostly white British, mostly female donors; authors suggested clonal diversity may be underestimated.

The CDR3 spans 13 residues. CDR1 is MNHEY, CDR2 SVGAGI, per germline. V was pared by 6 bases and J by 3 bases, with 9 bases between. The receptor was isolated from an adult who received the AZD1222 COVID-19 vaccine. Sequenced here: peripheral blood, sampled 28 days after the second AZD1222 dose. The chain joins TRBV6-5 to TRBJ1-5; no definite D call. The CDR3 bases are TGTGCCAGCAGCCCCGGCCCCAATCAGCCCCAGCATTTT. Translation gives CASSPGPNQPQHF.